Listed below are T cell receptor beta chains from one sample, sequenced in a study of T cells in localized non-small cell lung cancer. TCRdb's table, derived via immunoSEQ multiplex PCR, lists solely in-frame clones and lacks some. The sample contains roughly 16,000 clones, about 85% of which appear only once. The starting material was peripheral blood, obtained before any cancer treatment. The receptors shown here come from a woman aged 35-70 years with stage I lung adenocarcinoma. Each CDR3 is given with its conserved first and last residue.

V	CDR3
TRBV7-3	CASSYPTGELFF
TRBV4-2	CASSQALQNNQPQHF
TRBV19	CASSISTRRGYEQYF
TRBV5-4	CASSLDSTGILNTEAFF
TRBV28	CASSSRPPWGDGLGQPQHF
TRBV6-6	CATQGSDHTDTQYF
TRBV29-1	CSVSRDEEKLFF
TRBV15	CATSRVLGFGEGANVLTF
TRBV5-1	CASSTANTEAFF
TRBV28	CASSNATSGAGRPSYEQYF
TRBV30	CAWSQDNYNEQFF
TRBV30	CAWRQGVDQPQHF
TRBV14	CASSEFGTGYSNTGELFF
TRBV19	CASSIKDTQYF
TRBV9	CASSVGGASPLHF
TRBV9	CASSVAGANVLTF
TRBV7-2	CASSLEGDLNEQYF
TRBV6-1	CASRNRGGNQPQHF
TRBV7-9	CASSSPGQGALSTEAFF
TRBV4-2	CASSQPPGTGGPLHF
TRBV5-6	CASSAPQGAEGYTF
TRBV18	CASSPTGAYEAFF
TRBV6-6	CASSYGTGDTDTQYF
TRBV7-2	CASSLAPGQGSGNSNQPQHF
TRBV20-1	CSAIPKSEQYF